This T cell receptor (beta chain) is drawn from a study of blood T cell repertoires in COVID-19. Repertoires were generated with immunoSEQ multiplex PCR, while TCRdb's copy carries only in-frame clones and drops some. This table has around 63,000 clones, 86% appearing once. There are 15 residues in the CDR3. Germline values: CDR1 LNHDA, CDR2 SQIVND (reference sequence). With 2 bases removed from V and 9 bases from J, the gap between germline ends came to 14 bases. The clonotype originates from a woman older than 75 with acute or convalescent COVID-19. This chain links TRBV19 with TRBJ2-6; tentative D call: TRBD1 (6 bases). The specimen was peripheral blood. CDR3 amino acids: CASSIQGQKFNVLTF. DNA of the CDR3: TGTGCCAGTAGTATACAAGGACAGAAGTTCAACGTCCTGACTTTC.